This T cell receptor beta chain originates from a study of cytomegalovirus exposure and HLA in healthy donors (dated by TCRdb to the late 2010s). Describing the broader study: An earlier analysis of a few hundred of the donors reported over 250 Gb of sequence data and 95 million to 140 million unique TCR beta sequences obtained from roughly 170 million T cells. The study combined high-throughput TCR immunosequencing, statistical association of individual TCRs with disease status, and machine learning to predict cytomegalovirus infection status. HLA typing included class I and class II loci at four-digit resolution. The number of typed donors differed by locus: about 629-630 for A, B, C, DRB1 and DQB1; approximately 520 for DQA1; around 580 for DPA1; and 400 to 480 for DPB1. Donor age, sex, ethnicity and CMV serostatus were collected together with the repertoire data. Every repertoire in the discovery cohort had been generated on one and the same sequencing platform. An early release that covered approximately 600 HLA-typed donors contained approximately 300 gigabases of sequencing data and some 87 million unique TCR sequences. The study aimed to test whether signatures of past pathogen exposure could be identified by cataloging public T cell receptors. The genetic ancestry cluster associated with self-reported Caucasian donors included 81% of the 398 genotyped donors. Among some 410 genotyped donors of the cohort, an average of approximately 250,000 unique TCR beta nucleotide sequences were sequenced per donor, around a sixth of them non-productive. In a later genetic analysis, genome-wide SNP genotypes for about three fifths of the roughly 670 donors were used, and that subset was treated as a discovery cohort. The study profiled the T cell repertoires of hundreds of subjects by immunosequencing and related them to cytomegalovirus serostatus. Besides the first cohort of more than 650 subjects, a separate validation cohort made up of 120 different subjects was used. To study patterns of TCR occurrence, a later analysis re-analyzed previously published TCR beta repertoires from 666 donors and added high-resolution HLA genotyping. About five DR-DQ haplotypes were treated as single units for association and clustering because of strong linkage in the cohort. Rather than using new phenotypic data, the later analysis identified candidate immune exposures from TCR beta sequences and from how often those sequences occurred across donors. In an earlier analysis of 500 to 650 of the donors, high-throughput TCR beta sequencing was used to judge whether each TCR beta V gene segment behaved as functional or pseudogenic.

Paper-wide results and their limitations: Compared with equally common non-associated chains, HLA-associated TCR beta chains in a later analysis were more clonally expanded and had lower generation probabilities. A later genetic analysis reported fewer N-insertions in productive TCRs among donors in an Asian-associated ancestry cluster than the 666-donor mean. A few of the identified cytomegalovirus-associated TCR beta chains were confirmed in vitro to be specific for cytomegalovirus antigens. In a later analysis, several top co-occurrence clusters were reported to appear linked to parvovirus B19, influenza, CMV and Epstein-Barr virus. The classifier was reported to diagnose cytomegalovirus status with high specificity and sensitivity in both the original cohort and the validation cohort. The study gave a list of more than 150 TCR beta chains associated with cytomegalovirus. The sequencing pipeline was judged likely to have produced a cluster of highly shared sequence variants as a technical artifact. In an earlier analysis of some 550 of the donors, most TCR beta V segments were observed in productive rearrangements about 87% or about 30% of the time, broadly matching IMGT annotations. A later analysis associated about 16,000 TCR beta sequences with specific HLA alleles at a false discovery rate of 0.05. In a later genetic analysis, a missense DCLRE1C variant was associated with V-gene and J-gene trimming of TCR beta chains, and the association was replicated in an independent cohort. The authors suggested that the approach could potentially be extended to other disease states and immunological phenotypes. Because HLA typing was unavailable for some donors at each locus, only the typed subset was used in association tests. A further reported finding was that TCR beta sequences accurately predicted the HLA-A and HLA-B alleles for most subjects in the first cohort. Presence/absence analyses assumed roughly uniform sequencing depth across donors, an assumption that may not hold. When HLA alleles, especially DR and DQ, strongly co-occurred, attributing TCR associations to individual alleles was difficult. In this cohort, only TCR beta chains were sequenced, and detectable features were limited by the absence of alpha or paired-chain data. CMV serostatus was the only immune exposure information available for the cohort. According to a later analysis, most CMV-associated TCR beta chains appeared to be HLA-restricted, and the HLA associations seemed to be driven largely by CMV exposure. Linkage disequilibrium might explain the correlated functional status among segregating V segments, but an unknown experimental factor could not be ruled out. In a later analysis, TCR association rates were found to vary across HLA loci, with the most associated TCRs seen for DRB1 alleles and the fewest for HLA-C alleles. Across donors, most TCR sequences were observed very rarely, whereas some public TCRs were present in many individuals. Because counts were too low, about 15 rarely observed V segments, including chromosome 9 orphons, were left out of the earlier analysis of a few hundred of the donors.

Library preparation was by the immunoSEQ multiplex PCR assay. For the multiplex PCR, a mixture combining 60 forward primers for TCR Vbeta segments and 13 reverse primers for TCR Jbeta segments was used. A multiplex PCR assay on genomic DNA amplified the CDR3 region of rearranged TCR beta genes. The amplified TCR beta libraries were sequenced on the Illumina HiSeq System as 87-base-pair reads. The authors processed their data as follows. A later analysis counted about 82 million unique TCR beta chains across the 666 repertoires, and around 12 million of these chains were shared by at least two donors. Raw reads were error-corrected and collapsed into unique sequences with a nearest-neighbor algorithm that merged closely related sequences to remove PCR and sequencing errors. V, D and J gene segments were assigned by aligning CDR3 sequences to IMGT reference sequences. Each retained sequence needed at least a six-nucleotide match to both a V gene segment and a J gene segment. Rearrangements were classified as productive when the CDR3 lacked stop codons and remained in frame with V and J, and all other rearrangements were classified as non-productive. Following IMGT convention, CDR3 was defined as the stretch from the second conserved V-encoded cysteine up to the conserved J-encoded phenylalanine. The earlier analysis of about 640 of the donors excluded any sequence lacking an unambiguous match to a single V gene segment. In an earlier analysis of approximately 500 of the donors, a V segment was called functional when productive rearrangements were above 56.7%, and segregating when the standard deviation between donors exceeded 5%. A statistical classification framework was developed to diagnose cytomegalovirus status using the catalog of TCR beta chain sequences. A later analysis assigned V and J genes by comparing TCR nucleotide sequences with IMGT/GENE-DB human TR gene sequences. A later analysis assigned CDR3 sequences and most-parsimonious VDJ recombination scenarios with the TCRdist pipeline. A later analysis defined each TCR beta chain by its CDR3 amino acid sequence plus V-gene family, and excluded reads lacking a unique V-gene family. In a later analysis, some 600 highly shared, low-generation-probability nucleotide sequences were removed to address suspected cross-contamination and a sequencing artifact. A later analysis calculated a clonal expansion index for each public chain from normalized within-repertoire ranks of inferred template counts. In a later analysis, generation probabilities were computed with a VDJ recombination model fitted to out-of-frame rearrangements, and the resulting probabilities were checked against IGoR. In a later analysis, hypergeometric tests were used to score TCR-TCR, TCR-HLA and TCR-CMV co-occurrence, with a repertoire-size bias correction applied to TCR pairs. To estimate false discovery rates, a later analysis permuted the HLA or CMV assignments 20 times. In a later analysis, co-occurring TCRs were grouped using DBSCAN, with TCRdist sequence similarity added in when clustering inside HLA-allele-positive subsets. Co-occurrence clustering excluded repertoires with fewer than 30,000 or more than 120,000 public chains, plus five with anomalous nucleotide sharing. Sourced from immuneACCESS, this table was stored by TCRdb with only in-frame sequences that have V and J called. A share of the clones is absent; for the studies checked, an unresolved V gene accounts for under half, and the remainder has no known explanation. V, J and clone size reflect that table, while D and trimming were determined from the DNA. For this sample the table gives about 99,000 clones, of which more than 75% were detected only once. In total, the top ten clones hold about a tenth of the sample.

The cohort consisted of 666 healthy bone marrow donors. Cohort members were all nominally healthy when sampled, although unrecorded immune exposures were likely present. The donor tested CMV seropositive and was one of the 289 seropositive cohort members. Each donor provided a peripheral blood sample, and peripheral blood mononuclear cells were used for TCR beta sequencing. Genomic DNA extraction from the blood cell samples was performed with the Qiagen DNeasy Blood Extraction Kit. On this clone itself: There is no known antigen for this receptor. Nothing much larger sits one base from this clone, and base qualities are not available.

Sequencing used PBMCs. This receptor was identified in a woman aged 18-29 years in good health and CMV-seropositive.

The CDR3 in this case is CASSLEVGADTEAFF. The bases are TGCGCCAGCAGCTTGGAGGTAGGGGCGGACACTGAAGCTTTCTTT. The rearrangement joined TRBV5-1 to TRBJ1-1, with TRBD1 as a weak D call on 5 bases. CDR3 length: 15 amino acids, cysteine to phenylalanine. Only the CDR3 DNA is retained, 45 bases long and in frame from the first base. Trimming takes 0 bases from V and 3 bases from J, and the germline ends sit 12 bases apart. The germline V gene encodes CDR1 SGHRS and CDR2 YFSETQ. Extended through the reference TRBV5-1 and TRBJ1-1 proteins, this CDR3 yields the full variable domain: KAGVTQTPRYLIKTRGQQVTLSCSPISGHRSVSWYQQTPGQGLQFLFEYFSETQRNKGNFPGRFSGRQFSNSRSEMNVSTLELGDSALYLCASSLEVGADTEAFFGQGTRLTVV.